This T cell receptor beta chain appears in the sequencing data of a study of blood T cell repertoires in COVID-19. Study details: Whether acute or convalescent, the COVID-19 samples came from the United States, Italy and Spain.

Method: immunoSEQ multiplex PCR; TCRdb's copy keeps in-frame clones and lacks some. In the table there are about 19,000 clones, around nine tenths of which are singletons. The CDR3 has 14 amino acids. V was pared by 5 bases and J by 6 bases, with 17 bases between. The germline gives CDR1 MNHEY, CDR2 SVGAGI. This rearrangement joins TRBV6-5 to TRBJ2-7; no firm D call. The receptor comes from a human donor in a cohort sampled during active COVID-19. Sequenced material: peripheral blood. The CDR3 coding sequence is TGTGCCAGCAGTCCGCCGGGTAGCCCCGGCGAGCAGTACTTC. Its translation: CASSPPGSPGEQYF.